This is a list of T cell receptor beta chains from one sample in a study of blood T cell repertoires in COVID-19. Produced via immunoSEQ multiplex PCR; TCRdb's table is partial and in-frame only. The sample contains 150,000 to 200,000 clones, approximately 91% of which appear only once. Input material: PBMCs or T cells enriched from blood (not recorded which). The receptors here all came from a woman aged 18-29 years who had recovered from COVID-19. The CDR3 runs from the conserved cysteine through the conserved F or W. A D gene is named only where the DNA matches it firmly. Clone size appears in some rows only: once, few, many, or a class for an expanded clone.

V gene	D gene	J gene	CDR3 length	clone size	CDR3 protein	CDR3 DNA
TRBV28	TRBD1	TRBJ1-1	15	.	CASSLEGQGAFEAFF	TGTGCCAGCAGTTTAGAGGGACAGGGGGCGTTTGAAGCTTTCTTT
TRBV18	.	TRBJ1-1	14	few	CASSPTPGNTEAFF	TGTGCCAGCTCACCAACGCCGGGGAACACTGAAGCTTTCTTT
TRBV3-1/TRBV3-2	.	TRBJ2-3	12	.	CASSQVGGTQYF	TGTGCCAGCAGCCAAGTGGGGGGTACGCAGTATTTT
TRBV28	TRBD1	TRBJ1-1	14	.	CASTIDRVNTEAFF	TGTGCCAGCACCATTGACAGGGTTAACACTGAAGCTTTCTTT
TRBV9	.	TRBJ2-2	13	.	CASSPRSAGELFF	TGTGCCAGCAGCCCCCGTAGCGCCGGGGAGCTGTTTTTT
TRBV10-3	TRBD2	TRBJ2-5	13	.	CAISPTSAETQYF	TGTGCCATCAGCCCGACTAGCGCGGAGACCCAGTACTTC
TRBV12-3/TRBV12-4	.	TRBJ2-1	13	.	CASSPTGRNEQFF	TGTGCCAGCAGTCCGACAGGGAGGAATGAGCAGTTCTTC
TRBV7-3	.	TRBJ1-1	14	.	CASSPEGGRTEAFF	TGTGCCAGCAGCCCGGAGGGAGGGCGGACTGAAGCTTTCTTT
TRBV7-9	TRBD1	TRBJ2-4	17	.	CASSRGTGNLAKNIQYF	TGTGCCAGCAGCCGAGGGACAGGAAACCTAGCCAAAAACATTCAGTACTTC
TRBV29-1	TRBD1	TRBJ2-7	14	.	CSVVGQGSVGEQYF	TGCAGCGTTGTCGGACAGGGCTCGGTCGGCGAGCAGTACTTC
TRBV6-2/TRBV6-3	TRBD1	TRBJ2-2	16	.	CASSYSGTGWTGELFF	TGTGCCAGCAGTTATTCCGGGACAGGGTGGACCGGGGAGCTGTTTTTT
TRBV7-6	TRBD1	TRBJ2-7	16	.	CASRAGTGLSSYEQYF	TGTGCCAGCAGGGCCGGGACAGGTTTGAGCTCCTACGAGCAGTACTTC
TRBV7-2	TRBD2	TRBJ2-3	16	.	CASSSTLAGAPDTQYF	TGTGCCAGCAGCTCCACCCTAGCGGGAGCCCCAGATACGCAGTATTTT
TRBV6-6	.	TRBJ1-5	15	.	CASSYAPAGGKPQHF	TGTGCCAGCAGTTACGCCCCCGCGGGGGGGAAACCCCAGCATTTT
TRBV9	TRBD1	TRBJ2-1	15	.	CASSASGQGHNEQFF	TGTGCCAGCAGCGCCTCTGGACAGGGACACAATGAGCAGTTCTTC
TRBV28	.	TRBJ1-1	15	.	CASIGAGAKGTEAFF	TGTGCCAGCATCGGGGCAGGGGCAAAGGGCACTGAAGCTTTCTTT
TRBV3-1/TRBV3-2	TRBD2	TRBJ2-1	17	.	CASSQGGGTSGRNEQFF	TGTGCCAGCAGCCAAGGGGGGGGGACTAGCGGGAGAAATGAGCAGTTCTTC
TRBV3-1/TRBV3-2	.	TRBJ2-5	16	.	CASSPPFSGPGETQYF	TGTGCCAGCAGCCCCCCCTTTAGCGGACCCGGAGAGACCCAGTACTTC
TRBV7-3	TRBD1	TRBJ2-1	14	.	CASSSGTGVTEQFF	TGTGCCAGCAGCTCCGGGACAGGGGTCACTGAGCAGTTCTTC
TRBV6-5	TRBD2	TRBJ2-2	14	.	CASSLAVNTGELFF	TGTGCCAGTTCACTAGCGGTGAACACCGGGGAGCTGTTTTTT
TRBV2	.	TRBJ1-1	15	once	CASSEALRGDTEAFF	TGTGCCAGCAGTGAAGCGCTTCGGGGAGACACTGAAGCTTTCTTT
TRBV5-5	TRBD2	TRBJ2-3	14	.	CASSPGLATDTQYF	TGTGCCAGCAGTCCGGGACTAGCCACAGATACGCAGTATTTT
TRBV11-3	TRBD2	TRBJ2-3	17	.	CASSLGSPSGSTDTQYF	TGTGCCAGCAGCTTAGGGTCGCCTAGCGGGAGCACAGATACGCAGTATTTT
TRBV11-2	.	TRBJ2-3	15	.	CASSFAGIFTDTQYF	TGTGCCAGCAGCTTCGCGGGTATATTCACAGATACGCAGTATTTT
TRBV9	.	TRBJ2-3	18	.	CASSPHVGGGSVTDTQYF	TGTGCCAGCAGCCCCCATGTGGGGGGCGGGAGTGTCACAGATACGCAGTATTTT
TRBV9	.	TRBJ1-5	14	.	CASSVAPGGQPQHF	TGTGCCAGCAGCGTAGCGCCAGGAGGGCAGCCCCAGCATTTT
TRBV7-2	TRBD2	TRBJ2-7	13	.	CASSFTRESEQYF	TGTGCCAGCAGCTTTACGCGGGAGTCCGAGCAGTACTTC
TRBV18	TRBD2	TRBJ2-1	15	once	CASSLSSSGMDEQFF	TGTGCCAGCTCACTCTCTTCTAGCGGGATGGATGAGCAGTTCTTC
TRBV7-9	.	TRBJ1-6	12	.	CASSQQNSPLHF	TGTGCCAGCAGCCAACAAAATTCACCCCTCCACTTT
TRBV15	.	TRBJ2-7	15	.	CATSLGAQGPDEQYF	TGTGCCACCAGCCTCGGAGCGCAAGGCCCGGACGAGCAGTACTTC